The entry that follows covers one T cell receptor (beta chain) sequence. There are 16 residues in the CDR3. The germline V gene has CDR1 SQVTM and CDR2 ANQGSEA. V lost 0 bases, J lost 4 bases, and 18 bases lay in between. One Seattle source followed patients from active infection through their disease course. The entry originates in a study of blood T cell repertoires in COVID-19. Study-wide background: Samples taken during acute and convalescent COVID-19 were collected in the United States, Italy and Spain. From T cells, B-cell-depleted T cells, or PBMCs came the material, which was cDNA or gDNA.

Original handling: Amplified reference gene primers provided the basis for estimating nucleated cell counts. Sequenced by immunoSEQ multiplex PCR; TCRdb stores in-frame clones only, minus some. V and J calls and clone size are given by that table; D and trimming were obtained from the DNA. In the table there are over 250,000 clones, 75% to 90% of which are singletons. The sample consisted of peripheral blood. This chain joins TRBV29-1 and TRBJ1-2; D is uncertain. This receptor was taken from a woman between 70 and 85 years old with COVID-19, enrolled during active disease. The CDR3 protein is CSVEDRGEWNLYGYTF. CDR3 DNA: TGCAGCGTTGAAGATCGAGGCGAATGGAACCTCTATGGCTACACCTTC.